This TCR beta chain derives from a study of control samples from healthy donors and cancer patients. Repertoires were generated with immunoSEQ multiplex PCR, while TCRdb's copy carries only in-frame clones and drops some. The sample records 90,000 to 150,000 clones, 80% to 90% being singletons. CDR3 length: 15 amino acids. CDR1 is LNHDA and CDR2 is SQIVND in the germline V gene (reference sequence). J lost 0 bases, V lost 4 bases, and 5 bases had no gene match. V usage is TRBV19 and J usage is TRBJ1-1; 7 bases agree with TRBD1. The sample consisted of blood. The sequence came from a man aged 45-60 years in good health. In nucleotides, the CDR3 is TGTGCCAGTAGTACCGCGACAGGGTTGAACACTGAAGCTTTCTTT. It codes for CASSTATGLNTEAFF.